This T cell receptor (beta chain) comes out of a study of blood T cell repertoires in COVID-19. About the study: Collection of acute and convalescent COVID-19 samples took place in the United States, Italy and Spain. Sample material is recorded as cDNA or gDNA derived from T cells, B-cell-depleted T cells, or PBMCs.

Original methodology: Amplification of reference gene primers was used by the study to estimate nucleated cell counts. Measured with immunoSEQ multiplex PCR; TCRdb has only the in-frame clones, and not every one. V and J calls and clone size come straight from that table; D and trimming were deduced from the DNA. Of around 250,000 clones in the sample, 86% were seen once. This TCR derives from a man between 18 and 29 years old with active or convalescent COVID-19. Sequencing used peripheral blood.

DNA for the CDR3: TGTGCCAGCAGCCCAGTGGGCCAAAACACTGAAGCTTTCTTT. It encodes CASSPVGQNTEAFF. J is TRBJ1-1 and V is TRBV11-2, with D unclear. The V gene lost 5 bases and the J gene lost 2 bases, with 12 bases spanning the gap. The CDR3 contains 14 residues. Germline-derived CDR1 and CDR2 are SGHAT and FQNNGV.